The 23 T cell receptor beta chains below were found in one sample sequenced in a study of OX40 agonist ivuxolimab in advanced cancers. Sequencing used immunoSEQ multiplex PCR; TCRdb keeps in-frame clones, though not all of them. The sample lists 9,500 to 12,000 clones; around four fifths were seen once. Sequencing was performed on CD4+ or CD8+ T cells sorted from blood, taken in a trial of the OX40 agonist ivuxolimab. The origin of the receptors is an adult with an advanced solid tumor such as melanoma, head and neck, liver or kidney cancer.

This sequence joins TRBV19 and TRBJ2-3, with no clear D. V lost 8 bases to trimming and J lost 5 bases, with 5 bases between them. Germline values: CDR1 LNHDA, CDR2 SQIVND (reference sequence). This CDR3 is 10 amino acids long. The CDR3 nucleotides are TGTGCCAGTCTGGGAGATACGCAGTATTTT. It yields the protein CASLGDTQYF.

This clone was detected only once. The J gene is TRBJ2-7, the V gene TRBV6-5, with D possibly being TRBD2 (6 bases). The CDR3 has 14 residues. Per germline, CDR1 MNHEY and CDR2 SVGAGI. V lost 0 bases and J lost 6, with 12 bases in between. The CDR3 sequence: CASSYSKEGGEQYF. CDR3 sequence (DNA): TGTGCCAGCAGTTACTCGAAGGAGGGTGGCGAGCAGTACTTC.

This rearrangement joins TRBV14 to TRBJ2-5; D assignment may be TRBD1 or TRBD2 (5 bases each). The ends were cut back, 4 bases at V and 7 bases at J, with 13 bases in the middle. Germline CDR1 and CDR2: SGHDN and FVKESK. The CDR3 has 13 amino acids. The chain's CDR3 is CASSPATGATQYF. The CDR3 nucleotides read TGTGCCAGCAGCCCAGCAACCGGGGCGACCCAGTACTTC.

This clone was seen only a few times. This rearrangement joins TRBV7-9 to TRBJ2-4, with 7 bases that match TRBD1. The CDR3 sequence is 16 residues long. Germline CDR1 SEHNR, CDR2 FQNEAQ (reference sequence). The J segment lost 5 bases and the V segment lost 5 bases, leaving 12 bases of the junction unmatched. The CDR3 here is CASSIRQGLSENIQYF. CDR3 sequence (DNA): TGTGCCAGCAGCATCAGACAGGGATTAAGCGAAAACATTCAGTACTTC.

This clone was observed once. V and J are TRBV5-4 and TRBJ2-3; D unclear. The CDR3 sequence is 12 residues long. In germline, CDR1 is SGHNT, CDR2 YYREEE (reference sequence). The germline V and J ends were trimmed by 2 bases and 0 bases, with 1 base remaining between them. CDR3 in amino acids: CASSFSTDTQYF. The CDR3 DNA is TGTGCCAGCAGCTTTAGCACAGATACGCAGTATTTT. The whole variable domain, remainder taken from reference TRBV5-4 and TRBJ2-3, is ETGVTQSPTHLIKTRGQQVTLRCSSQSGHNTVSWYQQALGQGPQFIFQYYREEENGRGNFPPRFSGLQFPNYSSELNVNALELDDSALYLCASSFSTDTQYFGPGTRLTVL.

This clone was seen a few times. V gene TRBV2 combines with J gene TRBJ2-7; no definite D call. V was pared by 3 bases and J by 7 bases, with 10 bases between. The CDR3 runs to 12 residues. CDR1 is SNHLY, CDR2 FYNNEI, per germline. The CDR3 sequence is CASSDEAREQYF. CDR3 DNA: TGTGCCAGCAGTGACGAGGCGCGGGAGCAGTACTTC.

The genes are TRBV19 and TRBJ2-1; TRBD2 matches 7 bases. The trim removed 4 bases at V and 8 bases at J, leaving 5 bases unmatched. This CDR3 spans 13 amino acids. Germline-derived CDR1 and CDR2 are LNHDA and SQIVND (reference sequence). The CDR3 is CASSTTGGHEQFF. CDR3 coding DNA: TGTGCCAGTAGTACCACGGGAGGTCATGAGCAGTTCTTC.

The V and J genes are TRBV5-6 and TRBJ2-3, with 11 positions matching TRBD2. The CDR3 spans 17 residues. V was clipped by 4 bases and J by 5 bases; unmatched bases: 12. The germline gives CDR1 SGHDT, CDR2 YYEEEE. The DNA for the CDR3 is TGTGCCAGCAGCGGCGGATTAGCGGGAGGGCCGAGAGATACGCAGTATTTT. Its translation is CASSGGLAGGPRDTQYF.

The rearrangement links TRBV4-2 to TRBJ1-1, with D possibly being TRBD1 (6 bases). The CDR3 extends over 14 amino acids. The V end was cut by 7 bases, the J end by 0 bases, with 12 bases between. Looked up from germline, CDR1 is LGHNA and CDR2 is YNFKEQ. CDR3: CASTSGTLNTEAFF. The DNA for the CDR3 is TGTGCCAGCACCTCCGGGACATTGAACACTGAAGCTTTCTTT.

The V call is TRBV7-3, the J call TRBJ2-1, with 10 nucleotides matching TRBD1. This CDR3 has 15 amino acids. V shed 4 bases, J shed 8 bases, and the junction held 8 bases outside the gene matches. Per the germline V gene, CDR1 is SGHTA and CDR2 is FQGTGA. The CDR3 DNA reads TGTGCCAGCAGCTCGCCGGGACAGGGGAAGGATGAGCAGTTCTTC. Protein sequence: CASSSPGQGKDEQFF.

As regards this clone: Distinct nucleotide sequences in the sample also encode this CDR3. The chain recombines TRBV14 with TRBJ2-7, with no clear D. This CDR3 region has 12 residues. V was trimmed by 3 bases and J by 4 bases, leaving 7 bases between them. The V gene's germline CDR1 is SGHDN and CDR2 FVKESK. CDR3 amino acids: CASSQEPYEQYF. Written as DNA, the CDR3 is TGTGCCAGCAGCCAGGAACCTTACGAGCAGTACTTC.

V usage is TRBV6-4 and J usage is TRBJ2-1; 8 positions agree with TRBD2. There are 15 residues in the CDR3. After removal of 5 bases from V and 8 bases from J, the junction contained 11 bases not matched to a gene. The germline V gene has CDR1 MRHNA and CDR2 SNTAGT. This CDR3 is CASSSLAGSGDEQFF. CDR3 bases: TGTGCCAGCAGTTCCCTAGCGGGTTCTGGGGATGAGCAGTTCTTC.

This chain uses TRBV15 with TRBJ2-2; 11 bases are a match to TRBD2. Germline lookup yields CDR1 LNHNV and CDR2 YYDKDF (reference sequence). J gave up 5 bases and V 0 bases, and 17 bases lay outside the gene matches. The CDR3 contains 21 residues. CDR3 sequence: CATSRERTGQGSSGRTGELFF. In nucleotides, the CDR3 is TGTGCCACCAGCAGAGAGAGGACGGGACAGGGTTCTAGCGGGAGGACCGGGGAGCTGTTTTTT.

The J gene is TRBJ1-4, the V gene TRBV4-3; D may be TRBD1 (6 bases). CDR3 length equals 14 residues. Trimming stripped 4 bases from V and 5 bases from J, with 11 bases between. Germline values: CDR1 LGHNA, CDR2 YSLEER. DNA for the CDR3: TGCGCCAGCAGCCTAAATGGACAGAATGAAAAACTGTTTTTT. Translated, it gives CASSLNGQNEKLFF.

V is TRBV30 and J is TRBJ2-1; D is unclear. CDR1 GTSNPN and CDR2 SVGIG come from the germline V gene (reference sequence). CDR3 length: 14 residues. V was cut by 2 bases and J by 7 bases, with 15 bases left in between. As DNA, the CDR3 is TGTGCCTGGAGTCCCGAACCCGTGAGGAATGAGCAGTTCTTC. This encodes CAWSPEPVRNEQFF.

This clone appeared once. This chain links TRBV7-9 with TRBJ1-1, with 9 bases identical to TRBD1. CDR3 size: 14 residues. The germline V gene has CDR1 SEHNR and CDR2 FQNEAQ (reference sequence). V dropped 5 bases and J dropped 2; count of bases not matched to a gene: 3. CDR3 coding DNA: TGTGCCAGCAGCCGGGGACAGGGTAACACTGAAGCTTTCTTT. The encoded protein is CASSRGQGNTEAFF.

DNA for the CDR3: TGTGCCAGCAAGAGCGGGGTAGAAGAGACCCAGTACTTC. Translated, it gives CASKSGVEETQYF. This chain uses TRBV11-2 with TRBJ2-5, with TRBD2 matching over 7 bases. Losses at the gene ends were 7 bases for V and 3 bases for J; bases not matched to a gene: 5. This CDR3 is 13 amino acids long. Germline assignment: CDR1 SGHAT and CDR2 FQNNGV. Combining the CDR3 with reference TRBV11-2 and TRBJ2-5 gives the whole variable domain EAGVAQSPRYKIIEKRQSVAFWCNPISGHATLYWYQQILGQGPKLLIQFQNNGVVDDSQLPKDRFSAERLKGVDSTLKIQPAKLEDSAVYLCASKSGVEETQYFGPGTRLLVL.

The sample holds one count of this clone. The genes are TRBV9 and TRBJ2-3, with 10 nucleotides matching TRBD2. In germline, CDR1 is SGDLS, CDR2 YYNGEE. CDR3 length equals 16 residues. With 3 bases clipped from V and 2 bases from J, the junction kept 6 bases outside the gene matches. CDR3 residues: CASSAVAGGLTDTQYF. CDR3 DNA sequence: TGTGCCAGCAGCGCGGTAGCGGGAGGTCTCACAGATACGCAGTATTTT.

The rearrangement links TRBV5-1 to TRBJ2-7; TRBD2 matches 12 bases. The CDR3 consists of 17 residues. V lost 6 bases to trimming and J lost 5 bases; unmatched junction nucleotides: 15. Germline lookup yields CDR1 SGHRS and CDR2 YFSETQ. CDR3 DNA sequence: TGCGCCAGCAATGGGGCTAGCGGGAGGGCCCGATTCCACGAGCAGTACTTC. This translates into CASNGASGRARFHEQYF. Complete variable domain (other parts from reference TRBV5-1 and TRBJ2-7): KAGVTQTPRYLIKTRGQQVTLSCSPISGHRSVSWYQQTPGQGLQFLFEYFSETQRNKGNFPGRFSGRQFSNSRSEMNVSTLELGDSALYLCASNGASGRARFHEQYFGPGTRLTVT.

The V call is TRBV7-9, the J call TRBJ2-1; D remains ambiguous. Germline CDR1 and CDR2: SEHNR and FQNEAQ (reference sequence). The V end lost 1 base, the J end lost 5 bases, and 3 bases lay between the germline ends. CDR3 size: 12 residues. CDR3 in amino acids: CASSLGHNEQFF. For the CDR3, the DNA is TGTGCCAGCAGCTTAGGACACAATGAGCAGTTCTTC.

This clone was picked up one time. As DNA, the CDR3 is TGCGCCAGCAACTCGGGGGGACTCCCATACGAGCAGTACTTC. Its translation is CASNSGGLPYEQYF. This chain joins TRBV5-1 and TRBJ2-7; 7 positions match TRBD2. This CDR3 spans 14 amino acids. Germline V gene sequence: CDR1 SGHRS, CDR2 YFSETQ. V shed 6 bases and J 4 bases; nucleotides not matched to a gene: 10.

The chain joins TRBV6-4 to TRBJ2-5; the match to TRBD1 covers 9 bases. The CDR3 length is 16 residues. The V segment lost 5 bases and the J segment 6 bases; nucleotides outside the gene matches: 13. Germline CDR1 is MRHNA and CDR2 is SNTAGT. The CDR3 loop is CASSITGTGKIKTQYF. CDR3 DNA: TGTGCCAGCAGTATAACCGGGACAGGGAAAATTAAGACCCAGTACTTC.

The chain recombines TRBV19 with TRBJ1-2; the D is unclear. Trimming shortened V by 3 bases and J by 1 base, and 6 bases separated the two germline ends. Germline values: CDR1 LNHDA, CDR2 SQIVND (reference sequence). The CDR3 loop spans 13 amino acids. The CDR3: CASSMFLNYGYTF. CDR3 nucleotides: TGTGCCAGTAGTATGTTCCTTAACTATGGCTACACCTTC.